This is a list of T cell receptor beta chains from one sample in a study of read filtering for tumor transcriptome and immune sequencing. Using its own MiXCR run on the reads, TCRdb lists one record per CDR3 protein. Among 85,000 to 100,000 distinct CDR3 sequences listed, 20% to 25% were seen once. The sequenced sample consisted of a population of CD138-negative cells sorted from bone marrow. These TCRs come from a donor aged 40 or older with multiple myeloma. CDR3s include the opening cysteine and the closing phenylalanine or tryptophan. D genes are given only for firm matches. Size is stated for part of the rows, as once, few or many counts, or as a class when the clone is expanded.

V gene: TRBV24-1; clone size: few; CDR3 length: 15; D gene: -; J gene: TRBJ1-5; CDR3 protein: CATSDLAGGDQPQHF; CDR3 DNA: TGTGCCACCAGTGATTTGGCCGGGGGCGATCAGCCCCAGCATTTT
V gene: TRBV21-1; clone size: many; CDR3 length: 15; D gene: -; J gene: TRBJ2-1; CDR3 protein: CASSKGRTGKDWQFF; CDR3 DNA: TGTGCCAGCAGCAAGGGGAGGACAGGAAAGGATTGGCAGTTCTTC
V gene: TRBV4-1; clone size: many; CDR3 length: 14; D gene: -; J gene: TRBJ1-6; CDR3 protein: CASSQERPGSPLHF; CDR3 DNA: TGCGCCAGCAGCCAAGAAAGGCCGGGATCACCCCTCCACTTT
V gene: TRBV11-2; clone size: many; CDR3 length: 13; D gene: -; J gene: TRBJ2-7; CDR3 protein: CASSLLWDYEQYF; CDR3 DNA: TGTGCCAGCAGCCTTCTCTGGGACTACGAGCAGTACTTC
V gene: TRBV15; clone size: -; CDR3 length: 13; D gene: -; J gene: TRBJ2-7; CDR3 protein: CATSRYLAYEQYF; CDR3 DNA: TGTGCCACCAGCAGGTATCTAGCTTACGAGCAGTACTTC
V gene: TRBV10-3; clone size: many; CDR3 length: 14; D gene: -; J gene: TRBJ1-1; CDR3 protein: CAITSGEAVGKAFF; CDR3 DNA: TGTGCCATCACATCGGGGGAAGCTGTGGGGAAAGCTTTCTTT
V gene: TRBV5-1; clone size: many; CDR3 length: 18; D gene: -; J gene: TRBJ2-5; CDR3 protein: CASSLWSSSVRYQETQYF; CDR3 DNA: TGCGCCAGCAGCTTGTGGAGTTCTAGCGTCCGGTACCAAGAGACCCAGTACTTC
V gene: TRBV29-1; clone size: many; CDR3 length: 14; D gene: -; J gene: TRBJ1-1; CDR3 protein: CSVYRVRGSTEAFF; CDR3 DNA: TGCAGCGTTTACAGGGTACGGGGGTCTACTGAAGCTTTCTTT
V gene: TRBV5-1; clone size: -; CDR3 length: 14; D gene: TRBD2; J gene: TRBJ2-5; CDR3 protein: CASSVTSGVETQYF; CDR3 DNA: TGCGCCAGCAGCGTTACTAGCGGGGTTGAGACCCAGTACTTC
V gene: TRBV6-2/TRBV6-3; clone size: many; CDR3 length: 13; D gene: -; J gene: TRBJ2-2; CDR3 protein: CASTKGGIGELFF; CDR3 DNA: TGTGCCAGCACCAAGGGAGGAATCGGGGAGCTGTTTTTT
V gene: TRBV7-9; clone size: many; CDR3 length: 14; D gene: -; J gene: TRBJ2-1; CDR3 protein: CASSLSAGWDEQFF; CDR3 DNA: TGTGCCAGCAGCTTATCGGCGGGTTGGGATGAGCAGTTCTTC
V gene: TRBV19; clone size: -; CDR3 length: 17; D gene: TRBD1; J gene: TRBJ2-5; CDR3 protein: CASSIYPPQGFQETQYF; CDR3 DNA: TGTGCCAGTAGTATATACCCCCCACAGGGGTTCCAAGAGACCCAGTACTTC
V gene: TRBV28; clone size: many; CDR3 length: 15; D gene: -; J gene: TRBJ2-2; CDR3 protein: CASSPGDSTTGELFF; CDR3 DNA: TGTGCCAGCAGTCCGGGGGACAGTACCACCGGGGAGCTGTTTTTT
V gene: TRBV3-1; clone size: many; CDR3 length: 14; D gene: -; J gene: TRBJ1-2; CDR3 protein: CASSQGVIVYGYTF; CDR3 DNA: TGTGCCAGCAGCCAAGGAGTGATCGTCTATGGCTACACCTTC
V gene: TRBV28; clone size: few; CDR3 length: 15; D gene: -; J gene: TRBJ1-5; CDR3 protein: CASSFVRDSNQPQHF; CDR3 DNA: TGTGCCAGCAGTTTCGTCAGAGATAGCAATCAGCCCCAGCATTTT
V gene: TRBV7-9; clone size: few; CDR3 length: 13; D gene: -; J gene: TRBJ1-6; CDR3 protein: CASSLEGDSPLHF; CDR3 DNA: TGTGCCAGCAGCTTAGAAGGGGATTCACCCCTCCACTTT
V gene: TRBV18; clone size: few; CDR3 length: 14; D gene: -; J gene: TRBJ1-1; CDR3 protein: CASSRVEMNTEAFF; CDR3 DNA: TGTGCCAGCTCAAGGGTCGAGATGAACACTGAAGCTTTCTTT
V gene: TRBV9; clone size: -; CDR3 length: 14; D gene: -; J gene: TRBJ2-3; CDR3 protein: CASSVAVSTDTQYF; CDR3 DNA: TGTGCCAGCAGCGTAGCCGTAAGCACAGATACGCAGTATTTT
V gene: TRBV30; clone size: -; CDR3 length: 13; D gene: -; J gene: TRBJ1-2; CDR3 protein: CAWSAGTRFGYTF; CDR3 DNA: TGTGCCTGGAGTGCCGGGACACGATTTGGCTACACCTTC
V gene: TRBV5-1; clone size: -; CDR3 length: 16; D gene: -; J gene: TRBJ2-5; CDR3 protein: CANSPFRPTAEETQYF; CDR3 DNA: TGCGCCAACAGCCCCTTCCGCCCGACAGCAGAAGAGACCCAGTACTTC
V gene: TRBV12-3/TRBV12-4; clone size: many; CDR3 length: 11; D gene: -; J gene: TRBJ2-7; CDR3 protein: CASSRRYEQYF; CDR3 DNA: TGTGCCAGCAGCCGGAGGTACGAGCAGTACTTC
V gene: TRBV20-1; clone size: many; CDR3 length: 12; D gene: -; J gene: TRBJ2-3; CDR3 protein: CSARAQLDTQYF; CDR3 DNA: TGCAGTGCTAGAGCCCAGTTGGATACGCAGTATTTT
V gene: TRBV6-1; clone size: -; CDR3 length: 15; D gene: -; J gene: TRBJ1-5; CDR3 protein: CASRPGLYSNLPQHF; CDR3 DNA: TGTGCCAGCAGACCGGGTCTCTATAGCAATCTGCCCCAGCATTTT
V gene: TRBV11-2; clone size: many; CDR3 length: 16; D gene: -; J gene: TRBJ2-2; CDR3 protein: CASSIQSSPNTGELFF; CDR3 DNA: TGTGCCAGCAGCATACAGAGCTCTCCGAACACCGGGGAGCTGTTTTTT
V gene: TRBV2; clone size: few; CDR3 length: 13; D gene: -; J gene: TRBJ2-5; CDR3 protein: CASSGRAQETQYF; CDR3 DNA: TGTGCCAGCAGTGGGCGGGCGCAAGAGACCCAGTACTTC
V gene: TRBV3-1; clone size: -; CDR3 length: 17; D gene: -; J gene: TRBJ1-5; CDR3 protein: CASSQDPSGQAYQPQHF; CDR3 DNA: TGTGCCAGCAGCCAAGATCCGTCGGGGCAGGCCTATCAGCCCCAGCATTTT
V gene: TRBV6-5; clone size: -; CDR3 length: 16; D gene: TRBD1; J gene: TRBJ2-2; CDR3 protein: CASRGRTGGLSGELFF; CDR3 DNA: TGTGCCAGCAGGGGGCGGACAGGCGGTTTGTCCGGGGAGCTGTTTTTT
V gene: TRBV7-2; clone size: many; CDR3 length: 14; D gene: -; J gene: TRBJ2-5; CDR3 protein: CASSTLGSQETQYF; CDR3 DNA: TGTGCCAGCAGCACGCTGGGGTCGCAAGAGACCCAGTACTTC
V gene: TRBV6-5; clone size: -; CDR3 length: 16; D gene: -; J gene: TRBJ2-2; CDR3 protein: CASGYSVSAVTGELFF; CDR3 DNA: TGTGCCAGCGGTTACTCAGTCAGTGCAGTGACCGGGGAGCTGTTTTTT
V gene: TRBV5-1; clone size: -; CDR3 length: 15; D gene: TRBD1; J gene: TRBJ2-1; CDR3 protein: CASSFAGQDYNEQFF; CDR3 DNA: TGCGCCAGCAGCTTTGCAGGACAGGATTACAATGAGCAGTTCTTC
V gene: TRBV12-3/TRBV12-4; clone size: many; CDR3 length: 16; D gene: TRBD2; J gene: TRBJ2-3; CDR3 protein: CASSRSGGPSTDTQYF; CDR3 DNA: TGTGCCAGCAGCCGCTCGGGGGGTCCAAGCACAGATACGCAGTATTTT
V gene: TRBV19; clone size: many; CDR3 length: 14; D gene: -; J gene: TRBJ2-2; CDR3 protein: CASRNRFNTGELFF; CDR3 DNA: TGTGCCAGTAGGAATCGGTTCAACACCGGGGAGCTGTTTTTT
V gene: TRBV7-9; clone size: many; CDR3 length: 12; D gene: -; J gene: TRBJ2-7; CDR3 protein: CAVEAEGYEQYF; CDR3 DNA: TGTGCCGTGGAGGCTGAGGGGTACGAGCAGTACTTC
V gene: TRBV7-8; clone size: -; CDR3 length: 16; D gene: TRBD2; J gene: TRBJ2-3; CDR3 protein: CASSLNWRGAVDTQYF; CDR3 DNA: TGTGCCAGCAGCTTAAATTGGCGGGGGGCCGTAGATACGCAGTATTTT
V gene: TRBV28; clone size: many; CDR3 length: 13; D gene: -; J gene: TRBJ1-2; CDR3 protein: CASSLLTPNGYTF; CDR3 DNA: TGTGCCAGCAGTTTACTGACACCGAATGGCTACACCTTC
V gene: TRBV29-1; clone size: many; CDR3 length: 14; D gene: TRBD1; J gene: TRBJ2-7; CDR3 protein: CSVVTGTGLGEQYF; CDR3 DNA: TGCAGCGTCGTCACCGGGACAGGTCTTGGCGAGCAGTACTTC
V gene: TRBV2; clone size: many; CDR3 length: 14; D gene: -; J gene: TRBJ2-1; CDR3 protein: CASSEVVGSNEQFF; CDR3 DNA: TGTGCCAGCAGTGAAGTGGTGGGGAGCAATGAGCAGTTCTTC
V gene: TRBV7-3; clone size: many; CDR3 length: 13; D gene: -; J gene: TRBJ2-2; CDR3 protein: CASSLMSTGELFF; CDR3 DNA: TGTGCCAGCAGCTTAATGAGCACCGGGGAGCTGTTTTTT
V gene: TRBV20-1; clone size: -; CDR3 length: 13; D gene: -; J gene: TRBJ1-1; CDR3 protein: CSASSDPGTEAFF; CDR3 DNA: TGCAGTGCTAGTTCGGACCCGGGCACTGAAGCTTTCTTT
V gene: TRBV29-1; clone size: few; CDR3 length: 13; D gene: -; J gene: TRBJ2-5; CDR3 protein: CSVETGARETQYF; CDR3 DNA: TGCAGCGTTGAGACAGGCGCGAGGGAGACCCAGTACTTC
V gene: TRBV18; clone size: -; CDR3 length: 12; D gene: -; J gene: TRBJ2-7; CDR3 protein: CASSEGTYEQYF; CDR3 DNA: TGTGCCAGCTCAGAGGGAACCTACGAGCAGTACTTC
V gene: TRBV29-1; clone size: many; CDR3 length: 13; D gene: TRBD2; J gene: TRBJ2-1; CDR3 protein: CSVEEVAGGPFGF; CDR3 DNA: TGCAGCGTTGAAGAGGTAGCGGGGGGCCCCTTCGGCTTC
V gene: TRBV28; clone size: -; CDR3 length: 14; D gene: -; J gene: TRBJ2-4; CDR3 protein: CASSLVASRNTQYF; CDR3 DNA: TGTGCCAGCAGTTTGGTAGCTTCCAGAAACACTCAGTACTTC
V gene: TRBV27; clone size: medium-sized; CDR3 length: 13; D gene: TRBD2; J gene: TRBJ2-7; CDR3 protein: CASSAGGSYEQYF; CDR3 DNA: TGTGCCAGCAGTGCGGGGGGTTCCTACGAGCAGTACTTC
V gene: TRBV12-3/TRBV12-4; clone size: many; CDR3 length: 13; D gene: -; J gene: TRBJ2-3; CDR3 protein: CASRSPLADTQYF; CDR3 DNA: TGTGCCAGCAGGTCCCCCTTGGCAGATACGCAGTATTTT
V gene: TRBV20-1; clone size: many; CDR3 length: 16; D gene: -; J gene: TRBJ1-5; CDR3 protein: CGARGGGGGLSQPQHF; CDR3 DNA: TGCGGAGCAAGGGGGGGTGGAGGAGGGCTTTCTCAGCCCCAGCATTTT
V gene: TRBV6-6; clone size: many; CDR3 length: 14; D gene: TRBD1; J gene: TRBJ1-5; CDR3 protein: CASSPGTANQPQHF; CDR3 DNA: TGTGCCAGCAGTCCCGGGACAGCTAATCAGCCCCAGCATTTT
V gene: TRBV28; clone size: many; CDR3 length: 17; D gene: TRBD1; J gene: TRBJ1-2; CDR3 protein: CASSHPRWDRGNYGYTF; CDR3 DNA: TGTGCCAGCAGTCACCCTCGGTGGGACAGGGGTAACTATGGCTACACCTTC
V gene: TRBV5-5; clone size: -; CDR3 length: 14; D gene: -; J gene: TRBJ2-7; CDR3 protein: CASSQTGIGYEQYF; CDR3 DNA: TGTGCCAGCAGCCAAACAGGGATCGGCTACGAGCAGTACTTC
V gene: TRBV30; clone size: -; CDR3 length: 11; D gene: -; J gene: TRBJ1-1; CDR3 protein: CALSVHTEAFF; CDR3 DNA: TGTGCCTTGAGTGTACACACTGAAGCTTTCTTT
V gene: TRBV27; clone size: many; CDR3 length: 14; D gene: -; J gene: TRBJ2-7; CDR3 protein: CASSGGGGSLEQYF; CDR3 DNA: TGTGCCAGCAGTGGGGGCGGGGGTTCCCTCGAGCAGTACTTC
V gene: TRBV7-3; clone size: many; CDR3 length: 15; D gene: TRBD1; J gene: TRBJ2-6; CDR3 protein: CASSTGGAGANVLTF; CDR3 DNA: TGTGCCAGCAGCACAGGGGGCGCTGGGGCCAACGTCCTGACTTTC
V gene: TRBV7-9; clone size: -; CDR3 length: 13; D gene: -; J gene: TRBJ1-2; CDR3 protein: CASSLILPDGYTF; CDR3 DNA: TGTGCCAGCAGCTTAATACTTCCAGATGGCTACACCTTC